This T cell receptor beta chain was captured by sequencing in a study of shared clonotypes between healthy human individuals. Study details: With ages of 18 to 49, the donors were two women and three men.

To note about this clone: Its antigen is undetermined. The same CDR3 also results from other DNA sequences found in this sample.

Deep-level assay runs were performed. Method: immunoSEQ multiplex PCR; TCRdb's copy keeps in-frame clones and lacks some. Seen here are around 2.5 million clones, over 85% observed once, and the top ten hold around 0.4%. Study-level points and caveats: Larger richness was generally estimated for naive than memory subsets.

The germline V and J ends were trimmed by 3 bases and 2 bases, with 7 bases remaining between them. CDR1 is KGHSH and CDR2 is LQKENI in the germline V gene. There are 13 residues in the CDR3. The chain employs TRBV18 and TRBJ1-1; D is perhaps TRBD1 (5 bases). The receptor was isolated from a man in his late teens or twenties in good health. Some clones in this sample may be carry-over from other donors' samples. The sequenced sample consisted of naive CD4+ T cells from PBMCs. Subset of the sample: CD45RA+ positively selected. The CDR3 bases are TGTGCCAGCTCACCCCAGGGTAACACTGAAGCTTTCTTT. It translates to CASSPQGNTEAFF.